This TCR beta chain derives from a study of T cell responses to AZD1222 COVID-19 vaccine. Clones were read by immunoSEQ multiplex PCR, and TCRdb kept only the in-frame ones, dropping some. The profile shows more than 70,000 clones, around nine tenths of them singletons. The CDR3 contains 14 residues. Trimming at V came to 7 bases and at J to 6 bases, leaving 9 bases not matched to a gene. From germline, CDR1 is MNHNY and CDR2 SVGAGI (reference sequence). Specimen: peripheral blood, collected on day 0 of AZD1222 vaccination. The clonotype was recovered from an adult in good health. The chain carries TRBV6-6 and TRBJ2-7, with TRBD2 identical over 10 bases. This chain's CDR3 is CASNTRLAGVEQYF. In DNA form, the CDR3 reads TGTGCCAGCAATACGAGGCTAGCGGGAGTCGAGCAGTACTTC.